These 3 T cell receptor beta chains were sequenced from one sample in a study of blood T cell repertoires in COVID-19. Clones were read by immunoSEQ multiplex PCR, and TCRdb kept only the in-frame ones, dropping some. The sample includes about 100,000 clones, roughly 80% of them seen just once. Sequencing was carried out using peripheral blood. The receptors originated from a man aged 60 to 75 with active or convalescent COVID-19.

In the case of this clone: The germline gene is not matched at one end of the junction; a read error may be the cause. V usage is TRBV11-2 and J usage is TRBJ2-4; 7 bases agree with TRBD1. The length of the CDR3 is 13 residues. The germline V gene encodes CDR1 SGHAT and CDR2 FQNNGV. CDR3 bases: TGTGCCAGCAGCTTAGAGGCCGGACAGGCTTCAAACTTC. Translating it yields CASSLEAGQASNF. The entire variable domain, with the rest obtained from reference TRBV11-2 and TRBJ2-4, is as follows: EAGVAQSPRYKIIEKRQSVAFWCNPISGHATLYWYQQILGQGPKLLIQFQNNGVVDDSQLPKDRFSAERLKGVDSTLKIQPAKLEDSAVYLCASSLEAGQASNFGAGTRLSVL.

The CDR3: CASSLGTSGRARTQYF. The CDR3 region has the DNA TGTGCCAGCAGTCTCGGGACTAGCGGGAGGGCGCGAACGCAGTATTTT. The J gene is TRBJ2-3, the V gene TRBV27; 16 bases are shared with TRBD2. Germline V gives CDR1 MNHEY, CDR2 SMNVEV (reference sequence). CDR3 length: 16 residues. Trimming removed 5 bases from V and 9 bases from J; junction bases left unmatched: 8.

V gene TRBV4-3 combines with J gene TRBJ2-3; no reliable D call. The CDR3 is 14 residues long. V was pared by 0 bases and J by 1 base, with 5 bases between. Germline V gene lookup returns CDR1 LGHNA and CDR2 YSLEER. In nucleotides, the CDR3 is TGCGCCAGCAGCCAAGATATCCGCACAGATACGCAGTATTTT. The encoded protein is CASSQDIRTDTQYF.